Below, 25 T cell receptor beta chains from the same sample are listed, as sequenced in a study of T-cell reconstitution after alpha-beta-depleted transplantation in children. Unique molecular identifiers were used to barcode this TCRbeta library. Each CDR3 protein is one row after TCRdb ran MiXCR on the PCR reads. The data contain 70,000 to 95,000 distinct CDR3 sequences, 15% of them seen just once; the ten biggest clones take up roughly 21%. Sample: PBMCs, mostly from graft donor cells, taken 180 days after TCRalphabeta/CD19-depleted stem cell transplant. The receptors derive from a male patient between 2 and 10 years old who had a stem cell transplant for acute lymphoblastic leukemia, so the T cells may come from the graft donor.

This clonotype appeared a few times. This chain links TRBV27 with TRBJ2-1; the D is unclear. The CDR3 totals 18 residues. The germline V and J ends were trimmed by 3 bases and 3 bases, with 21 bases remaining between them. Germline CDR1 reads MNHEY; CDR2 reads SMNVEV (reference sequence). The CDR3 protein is CASSFSVSGGSLYNEQFF. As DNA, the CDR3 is TGTGCCAGCAGTTTTTCGGTTTCCGGCGGATCCCTCTACAATGAGCAGTTCTTC.

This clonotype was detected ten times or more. The chain's CDR3 is CASRRDNNQPQHF. The CDR3 DNA sequence: TGTGCCAGCAGACGGGACAACAATCAGCCCCAGCATTTT. The genes are TRBV9 and TRBJ1-5, with a weak D call TRBD1 (6 bases). Looked up from germline, CDR1 is SGDLS and CDR2 is YYNGEE. This CDR3 is built from 13 residues. Between the trimmed V and J ends, which lost 5 bases and 3 bases, there was a span of 9 bases.

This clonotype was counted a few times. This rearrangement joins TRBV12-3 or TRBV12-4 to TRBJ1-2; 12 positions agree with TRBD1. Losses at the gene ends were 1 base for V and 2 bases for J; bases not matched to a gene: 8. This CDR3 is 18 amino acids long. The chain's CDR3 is CASSLVSVGTGGNYGYTF. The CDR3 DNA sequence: TGTGCCAGCAGTTTAGTCTCCGTTGGGACAGGGGGCAACTATGGCTACACCTTC.

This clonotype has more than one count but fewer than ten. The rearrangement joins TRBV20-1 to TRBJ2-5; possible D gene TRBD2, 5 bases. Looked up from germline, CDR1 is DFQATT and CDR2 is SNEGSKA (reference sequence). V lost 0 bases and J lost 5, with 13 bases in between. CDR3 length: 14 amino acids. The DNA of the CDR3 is TGCAGTGCTAGAGATTCCCGGGGAACGGAGACCCAGTACTTC. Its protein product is CSARDSRGTETQYF.

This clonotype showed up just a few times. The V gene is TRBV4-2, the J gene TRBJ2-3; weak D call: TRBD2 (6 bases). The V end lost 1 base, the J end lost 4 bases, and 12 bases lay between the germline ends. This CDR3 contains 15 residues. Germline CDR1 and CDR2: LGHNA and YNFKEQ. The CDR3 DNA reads TGTGCCAGCAGCCAAGCCCCTAGCGTAGCAGATACGCAGTATTTT. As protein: CASSQAPSVADTQYF.

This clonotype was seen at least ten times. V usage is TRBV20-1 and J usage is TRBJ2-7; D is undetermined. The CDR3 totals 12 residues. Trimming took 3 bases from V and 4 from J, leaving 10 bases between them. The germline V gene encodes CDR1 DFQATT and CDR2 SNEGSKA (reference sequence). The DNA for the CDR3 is TGCAGTGCTAGCCCCACAGAGTACGAGCAGTACTTC. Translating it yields CSASPTEYEQYF.

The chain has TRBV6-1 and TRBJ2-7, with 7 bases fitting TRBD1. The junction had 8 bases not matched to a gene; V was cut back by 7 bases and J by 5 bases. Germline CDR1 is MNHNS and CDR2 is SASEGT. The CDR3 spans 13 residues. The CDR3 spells CASTGTEIHEQYF. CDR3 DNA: TGTGCCAGCACGGGGACAGAAATCCACGAGCAGTACTTC.

The CDR3 DNA is TGTGCCAGCAGCTTGTTAGGTTTCAATCAGCCCCAGCATTTT. It specifies CASSLLGFNQPQHF. This chain uses TRBV5-6 with TRBJ1-5; no definite D call. CDR1 SGHDT and CDR2 YYEEEE come from the germline V gene. The CDR3 runs 14 residues. Trimming pared 1 base from V and 3 bases from J, leaving 8 bases between.

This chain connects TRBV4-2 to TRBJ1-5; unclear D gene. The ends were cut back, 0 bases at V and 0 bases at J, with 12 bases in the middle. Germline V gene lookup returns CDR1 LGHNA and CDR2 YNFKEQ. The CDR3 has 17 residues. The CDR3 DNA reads TGTGCCAGCAGCCAAGAAGTTAGCCCTTATAGCAATCAGCCCCAGCATTTT. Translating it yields CASSQEVSPYSNQPQHF.

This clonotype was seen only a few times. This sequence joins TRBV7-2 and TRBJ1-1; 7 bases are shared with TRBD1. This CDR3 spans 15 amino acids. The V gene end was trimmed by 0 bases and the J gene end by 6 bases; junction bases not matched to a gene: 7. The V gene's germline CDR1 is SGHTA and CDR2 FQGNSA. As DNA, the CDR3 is TGTGCCAGCAGCTTAGCAAACCGGGGACAGTCTGAAGCTTTCTTT. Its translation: CASSLANRGQSEAFF.

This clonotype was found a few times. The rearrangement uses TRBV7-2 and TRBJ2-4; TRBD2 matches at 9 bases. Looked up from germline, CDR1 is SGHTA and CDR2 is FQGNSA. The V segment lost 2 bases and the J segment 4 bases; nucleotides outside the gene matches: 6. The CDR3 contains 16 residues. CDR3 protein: CASSLRLAGIKNIQYF. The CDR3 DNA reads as TGTGCCAGCAGCTTAAGGCTAGCGGGAATAAAAAACATTCAGTACTTC.

Written as DNA, the CDR3 is TGTGCCAGCAGCTTAGCACAGGGAAAACCCTATGGCTACACCTTC. Amino acids: CASSLAQGKPYGYTF. The chain uses TRBV7-2 and TRBJ1-2, with TRBD1 as a possible D gene (6 bases). The CDR3 contains 15 residues. Germline CDR1 reads SGHTA; CDR2 reads FQGNSA. V dropped 0 bases and J dropped 4 bases, with 12 bases sitting between them.

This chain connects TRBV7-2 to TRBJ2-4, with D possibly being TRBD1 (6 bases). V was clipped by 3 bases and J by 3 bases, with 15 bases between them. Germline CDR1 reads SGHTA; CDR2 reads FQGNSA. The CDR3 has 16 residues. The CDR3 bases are TGTGCCAGCAGCTTCGGGACAAATCCTTACAAAAACATTCAGTACTTC. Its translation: CASSFGTNPYKNIQYF.

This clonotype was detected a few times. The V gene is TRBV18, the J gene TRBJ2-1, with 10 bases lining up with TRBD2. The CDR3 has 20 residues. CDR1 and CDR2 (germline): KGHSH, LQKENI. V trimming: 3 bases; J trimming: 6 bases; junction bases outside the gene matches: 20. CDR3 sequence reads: CASSPRGLAGAGLGFNEQFF. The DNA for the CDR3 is TGTGCCAGCTCACCTCGAGGGCTAGCGGGGGCAGGACTCGGTTTCAATGAGCAGTTCTTC. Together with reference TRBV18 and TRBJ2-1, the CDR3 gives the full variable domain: NAGVMQNPRHLVRRRGQEARLRCSPMKGHSHVYWYRQLPEEGLKFMVYLQKENIIDESGMPKERFSAEFPKEGPSILRIQQVVRGDSAAYFCASSPRGLAGAGLGFNEQFFGPGTRLTVL.

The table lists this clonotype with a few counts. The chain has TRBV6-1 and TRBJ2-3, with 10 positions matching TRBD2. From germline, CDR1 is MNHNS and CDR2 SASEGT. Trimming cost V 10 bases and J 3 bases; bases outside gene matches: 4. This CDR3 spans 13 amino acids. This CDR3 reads CATSSGGTDTQYF. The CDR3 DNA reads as TGTGCCACTTCTAGCGGGGGAACAGATACGCAGTATTTT.

CDR3 coding DNA: TGTGCCAGCCGCTACACCGGGGAGCTGTTTTTT. It specifies CASRYTGELFF. V gene TRBV7-9 combines with J gene TRBJ2-2; unclear D gene. CDR1 is SEHNR and CDR2 is FQNEAQ in the germline V gene (reference sequence). The CDR3 has 11 residues. V lost 8 bases and J 3 bases, leaving 4 bases between the germline ends. Full variable domain (outside the CDR3, taken from reference TRBV7-9 and TRBJ2-2): DTGVSQNPRHKITKRGQNVTFRCDPISEHNRLYWYRQTLGQGPEFLTYFQNEAQLEKSRLLSDRFSAERPKGSFSTLEIQRTEQGDSAMYLCASRYTGELFFGEGSRLTVL.

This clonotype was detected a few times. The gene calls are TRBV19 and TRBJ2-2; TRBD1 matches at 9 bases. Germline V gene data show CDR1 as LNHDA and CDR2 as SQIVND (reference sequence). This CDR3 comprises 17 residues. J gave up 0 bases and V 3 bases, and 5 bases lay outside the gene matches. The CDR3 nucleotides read TGTGCCAGTAGTATCGGAACAGGGGGCGCGAACACCGGGGAGCTGTTTTTT. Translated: CASSIGTGGANTGELFF.

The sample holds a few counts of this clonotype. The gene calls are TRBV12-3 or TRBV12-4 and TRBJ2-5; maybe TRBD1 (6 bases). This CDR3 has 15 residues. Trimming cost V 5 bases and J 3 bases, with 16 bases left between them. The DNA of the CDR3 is TGTGCCAGCAGTCCAATGCGAGGGGGAGAAGAGACCCAGTACTTC. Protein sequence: CASSPMRGGEETQYF.

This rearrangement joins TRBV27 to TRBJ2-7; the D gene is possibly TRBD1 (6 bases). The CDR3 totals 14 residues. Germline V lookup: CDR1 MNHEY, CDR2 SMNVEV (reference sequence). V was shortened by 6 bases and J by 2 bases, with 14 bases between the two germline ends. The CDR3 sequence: CASSPRDIPYEQYF. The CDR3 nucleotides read TGTGCCAGCAGCCCTCGGGACATACCCTACGAGCAGTACTTC.

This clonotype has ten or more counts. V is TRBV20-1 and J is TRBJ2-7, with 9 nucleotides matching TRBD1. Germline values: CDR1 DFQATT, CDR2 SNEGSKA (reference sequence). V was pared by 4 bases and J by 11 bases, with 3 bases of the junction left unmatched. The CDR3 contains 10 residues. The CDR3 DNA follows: TGCAGTGCTACAGGGACAGGGAAGTACTTC. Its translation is CSATGTGKYF.

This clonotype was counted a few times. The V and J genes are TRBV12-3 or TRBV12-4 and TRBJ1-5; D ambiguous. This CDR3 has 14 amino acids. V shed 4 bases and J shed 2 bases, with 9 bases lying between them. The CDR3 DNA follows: TGTGCCAGCAGTTCGGTGGGAGGCAATCAGCCCCAGCATTTT. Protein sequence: CASSSVGGNQPQHF.

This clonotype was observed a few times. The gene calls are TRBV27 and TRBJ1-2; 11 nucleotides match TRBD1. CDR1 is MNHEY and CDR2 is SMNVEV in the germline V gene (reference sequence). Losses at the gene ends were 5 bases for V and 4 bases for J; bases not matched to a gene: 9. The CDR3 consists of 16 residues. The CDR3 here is CASSPMGQGVLYGYTF. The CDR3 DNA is TGTGCCAGCAGTCCGATGGGACAGGGGGTGCTCTATGGCTACACCTTC.

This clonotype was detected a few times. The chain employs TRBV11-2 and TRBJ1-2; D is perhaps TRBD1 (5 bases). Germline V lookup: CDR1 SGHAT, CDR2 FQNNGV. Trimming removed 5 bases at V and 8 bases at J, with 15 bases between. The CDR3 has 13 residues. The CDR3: CASSEGESHGYTF. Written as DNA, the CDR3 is TGTGCCAGCAGCGAAGGGGAGTCCCACGGCTACACCTTC.

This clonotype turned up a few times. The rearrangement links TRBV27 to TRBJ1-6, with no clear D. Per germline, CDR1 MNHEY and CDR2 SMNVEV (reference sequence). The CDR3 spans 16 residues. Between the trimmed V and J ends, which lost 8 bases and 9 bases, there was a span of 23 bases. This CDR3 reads CASGTRGVELGSPLHF. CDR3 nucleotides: TGTGCCAGCGGAACACGTGGGGTTGAATTGGGTTCACCCCTCCACTTT.

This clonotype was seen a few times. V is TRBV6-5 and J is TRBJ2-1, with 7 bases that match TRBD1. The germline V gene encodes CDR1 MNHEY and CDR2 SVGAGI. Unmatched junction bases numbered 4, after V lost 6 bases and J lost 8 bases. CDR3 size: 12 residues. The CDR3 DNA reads TGTGCCAGCAGCGATACAGGGGATGAGCAGTTCTTC. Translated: CASSDTGDEQFF.